This TCR beta chain was obtained from a study of cytotoxic CD8 clonotypes in ibrutinib-treated CLL. V was clipped by 10 bases and J by 1 base; unmatched bases: 9. The CDR3 is 16 residues long. The germline gives CDR1 LNHDA, CDR2 SQIVND (reference sequence). Regarding the study as a whole: Sustained-remission and progressing patients were not sampled at matched times. Private clonotypes, not public ones, expanded at ibrutinib response.

About this clone itself: Its antigen is currently unknown.

With sequencing, the targeted depth ranged from 1 in 200,000 to 1 in 1 million T cells. Clones were sequenced by immunoSEQ multiplex PCR, and TCRdb holds only the in-frame ones, with some missing. Found here are under 300,000 clones, approximately 79% of them singletons; the top ten hold about 5.8%. The clonotype originates from a human donor with chronic lymphocytic leukemia. Sequencing used PBMCs, obtained at disease progression, from a patient treated with ibrutinib. This chain joins TRBV19 and TRBJ2-3, with TRBD2 matching 12 bases. The CDR3 sequence: CATKRRTSGGTDTQYF. The CDR3 DNA sequence: TGTGCCACCAAACGCAGGACTAGCGGGGGCACAGATACGCAGTATTTT.